Listed below are T cell receptor beta chains from one sample, sequenced in a study of T cells in Graves' hyperthyroidism and ophthalmopathy. Via MiXCR, TCRdb re-called the multiplex PCR reads, giving one row per CDR3 protein. The repertoire holds 250,000 to 400,000 distinct CDR3 sequences, with roughly 15% as singletons. The sample taken for sequencing was blood. Receptors were obtained from a woman in her forties with Graves' ophthalmopathy. CDR3s include the opening cysteine and the closing phenylalanine or tryptophan. D genes are given only for firm matches. Clone size is shown for a subset of rows, as once, few, many or a class of expanded clone.

j_call	v_call	d_call	clone_size	cdr3_aa	cdr3_nt
TRBJ1-6	TRBV3-1	NA	few	CASSQAGSPLHF	TGTGCCAGCAGCCAAGCAGGGTCACCCCTCCACTTT
TRBJ1-2	TRBV29-1	NA	NA	CSVEPYTAESYGYTF	TGCAGCGTTGAACCCTATACAGCAGAGAGCTATGGCTACACCTTC
TRBJ1-4	TRBV11-3	NA	NA	CASSLEGATNEKLFF	TGTGCCAGCAGCTTAGAAGGGGCAACTAATGAAAAACTGTTTTTT
TRBJ1-1	TRBV5-1	TRBD1	NA	CASSRGHGLNTEAFF	TGCGCCAGCTCGAGGGGGCACGGCCTCAACACTGAAGCTTTCTTT
TRBJ2-3	TRBV5-4	TRBD1	NA	CAIQGADGTQYF	TGTGCCATCCAGGGGGCGGACGGAACGCAGTATTTT
TRBJ1-1	TRBV29-1	NA	NA	CSVDRLKNTEAFF	TGCAGCGTTGATCGACTGAAGAACACTGAAGCTTTCTTT
TRBJ2-1	TRBV2	TRBD1	many	CASRGGQGTMYNEQFF	TGTGCCAGCAGGGGGGGACAGGGAACGATGTACAATGAGCAGTTCTTC
TRBJ2-7	TRBV20-1	TRBD2	few	CSVRRESLVVSYEQYF	TGCAGTGTTCGGCGGGAGAGTTTGGTCGTTTCCTACGAGCAGTACTTC
TRBJ1-6	TRBV29-1	NA	NA	CSPDSGNCSYNSPLHF	TGCAGTCCTGACTCAGGGAACTGCTCCTATAATTCACCCCTCCACTTT
TRBJ1-3	TRBV2	NA	many	CASNNQVLSGNTIYF	TGTGCCAGCAACAACCAGGTACTCTCTGGAAACACCATATATTTT
TRBJ1-2	TRBV20-1	NA	NA	CSTRPTGEFYGYTF	TGCAGTACTAGACCTACTGGGGAATTCTATGGCTACACCTTC
TRBJ1-1	TRBV29-1	NA	NA	CGVALNTEAFF	TGCGGCGTGGCCCTGAACACTGAAGCTTTCTTT
TRBJ2-7	TRBV4-2	NA	many	CASSQDAGEGRIEQYF	TGTGCCAGCAGCCAAGACGCCGGCGAGGGTCGGATCGAGCAGTACTTC
TRBJ1-4	TRBV27	NA	many	CATRREGGSEKLFF	TGTGCCACCCGACGGGAAGGGGGGAGTGAAAAACTGTTTTTT
TRBJ2-2	TRBV18	NA	few	CASSPVTGELFF	TGTGCCAGCTCACCGGTCACCGGGGAGCTGTTTTTT
TRBJ2-7	TRBV6-1	NA	many	CASSSPGQTYEQYF	TGTGCCAGCAGTTCGCCGGGACAAACCTACGAGCAGTACTTC
TRBJ2-7	TRBV6-1	TRBD2	few	CASSRREGDEQYF	TGTGCCAGCAGTAGGCGGGAGGGCGACGAGCAGTACTTC
TRBJ1-4	TRBV6-5	TRBD1	NA	CASSSTGGGEKLFF	TGTGCCAGCAGTTCTACAGGGGGCGGGGAAAAACTGTTTTTT
TRBJ2-1	TRBV12-3/TRBV12-4	NA	many	CASSSTGYNEQFF	TGTGCCAGCAGTTCTACGGGCTACAATGAGCAGTTCTTC
TRBJ2-5	TRBV20-1	NA	few	CSARRQETQYF	TGCAGTGCTAGACGTCAAGAGACCCAGTACTTC
TRBJ1-1	TRBV30	NA	many	CAWSVAATEAFF	TGTGCCTGGAGTGTCGCGGCCACTGAAGCTTTCTTT
TRBJ2-1	TRBV20-1	TRBD2	many	CSASALAGADEQFF	TGCAGTGCTAGTGCCCTAGCGGGAGCTGATGAGCAGTTCTTC
TRBJ2-7	TRBV13	NA	many	CASSFRGRAHEQYF	TGTGCCAGCAGCTTTCGGGGAAGGGCCCACGAGCAGTACTTC
TRBJ2-7	TRBV6-2/TRBV6-3	TRBD2	many	CAGRLAGGNEQYF	TGTGCCGGTAGACTAGCGGGAGGCAACGAGCAGTACTTC